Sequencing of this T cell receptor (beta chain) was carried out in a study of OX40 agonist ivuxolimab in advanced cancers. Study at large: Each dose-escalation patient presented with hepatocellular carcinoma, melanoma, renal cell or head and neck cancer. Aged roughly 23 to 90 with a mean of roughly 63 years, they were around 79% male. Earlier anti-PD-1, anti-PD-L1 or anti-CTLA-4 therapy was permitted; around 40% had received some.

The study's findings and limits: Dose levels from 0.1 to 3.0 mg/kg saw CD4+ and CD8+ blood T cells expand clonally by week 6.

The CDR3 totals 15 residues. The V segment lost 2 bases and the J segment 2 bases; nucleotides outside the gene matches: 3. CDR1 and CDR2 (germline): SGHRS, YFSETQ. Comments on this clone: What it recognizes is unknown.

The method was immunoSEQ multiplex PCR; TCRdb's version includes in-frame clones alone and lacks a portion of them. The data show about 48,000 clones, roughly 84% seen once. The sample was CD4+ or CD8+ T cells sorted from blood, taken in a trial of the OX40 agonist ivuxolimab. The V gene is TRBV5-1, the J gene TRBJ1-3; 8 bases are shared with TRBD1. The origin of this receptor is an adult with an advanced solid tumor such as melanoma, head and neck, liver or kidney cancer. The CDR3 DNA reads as TGCGCCAGCAGCTTACTGACAGGGGCTGGAAACACCATATATTTT. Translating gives CASSLLTGAGNTIYF.